This TCR beta chain was sequenced for a study of blood T cell repertoires in COVID-19 (dated by TCRdb to the early 2020s). About the full investigation: The collaborator samples originated in the United States, Italy and Spain and spanned the acute and convalescent phases of COVID-19. The material from the prospective study consisted of cDNA or gDNA derived from T cells, B-cell-depleted T cells, or PBMCs. Subjects who had been exposed to COVID-19, were actively infected with it, or had recovered from it provided the deeply sampled blood TCRbeta repertoires that made up the dataset. A freely available public database, intended as a resource for researchers studying the immune response to SARS-CoV-2, is where the repertoires were released. The samples were drawn from two sources: the first 160 participants of the ongoing ImmuneRACE study, and fewer than 1,500 subjects contributed by 6 global collaborators. A de-identified subject ID, COVID-19 status, age in years and sex were almost always included in the sample metadata. HLA class I and class II types, where available, came from metadata supplied by the sample provider rather than from assay-based typing. Study-level results and caveats: The amount of clinical and demographic metadata varied by source and participant and was provided uncurated.

TCRbeta CDR3 regions were amplified from genomic DNA by means of the immunoSEQ Assay, a bias-controlled multiplex PCR. Processing in the source paper ran as follows. Nucleated cell counts per sample were estimated from amplification of reference gene primers within the assay. To quantify the absolute abundance of each unique TCRbeta CDR3 rearrangement, sequence reads were collapsed and filtered. For each sample, productive Simpson clonality was calculated by taking the square root of Simpson's diversity index across productive rearrangements. TCRdb stores this immuneACCESS table with in-frame sequences only. Part of the clones is absent; in the studies checked, under half of the shortfall reflects unresolved V genes, and no reason is known for the rest. V and J calls and clone size are given by that table; D and trimming were obtained from the DNA. The sample table contains around 110,000 clones; only one count was recorded for roughly 83% of them. Of the sample, 2% to 2.5% falls within the top ten clones.

The V end loses 6 bases and the J end loses 4 bases, and a stretch of 11 bases separates them. CDR1 and CDR2 (LNHDA, SQIVND) derive from the germline V gene (reference sequence). The CDR3 numbers 13 residues from cysteine through phenylalanine. The entry retains the CDR3 DNA only, 39 bases that are in frame from base 1. Collaborating institutions collected whole blood in K2EDTA tubes following their own protocols. For TCRbeta analysis, collaborator samples were shipped as frozen whole blood, as isolated PBMCs, or as DNA extracted from either sample type. Regarding this clone: This receptor's antigen is unknown. Per-base quality was not reported, and no clone a single base away is much larger than it.

The receptor's source is a man under 40 with acute or convalescent COVID-19. The sample consisted of peripheral blood. The sequence joins TRBV19 to TRBJ2-3; the D region possibly corresponds to TRBD2 (5 bases align). CDR3 reads: CASSREGPDTQYF. The sequence in DNA is TGTGCCAGTAGCCGGGAAGGCCCAGATACGCAGTATTTT.